The next 14 T cell receptor beta chains were all read from a single sample in a study of cytomegalovirus exposure and HLA in healthy donors. Researchers ran the PCR with 60 Vbeta and 13 Jbeta primers. Repertoires were generated with immunoSEQ multiplex PCR, while TCRdb's copy carries only in-frame clones and drops some. The table has 100,000 or so clones, over 75% seen once. Sequencing input: PBMCs. The receptors here all came from a young man in good health and CMV-seropositive.

This clone was seen just once. The gene calls are TRBV10-2 and TRBJ2-1; 9 bases match TRBD2. J lost 7 bases, V lost 4 bases, and 8 bases had no gene match. This CDR3 region has 15 residues. The germline gives CDR1 WSHSY, CDR2 SAAADI. As DNA, the CDR3 is TGCGCCAGCAGTGCGATGGCGGGGGGGCCAAATGAGCAGTTCTTC. It yields the protein CASSAMAGGPNEQFF.

Only one count was recorded for this clone. The chain has TRBV6-1 and TRBJ1-1, with D maybe TRBD1 (6 bases). Germline V lookup: CDR1 MNHNS, CDR2 SASEGT. The CDR3 runs 15 residues. The V end lost 3 bases, the J end lost 0 bases, and 11 bases lay between the germline ends. The CDR3 region has the DNA TGTGCCAGCAGTGAGGCAGGGGCATTGAACACTGAAGCTTTCTTT. Amino acids: CASSEAGALNTEAFF.

This chain uses TRBV5-6 with TRBJ1-4; D call uncertain. CDR1 and CDR2 (germline): SGHDT, YYEEEE. Deletions cut 3 bases from V and 6 bases from J, with 18 bases between. The CDR3 length is 16 residues. The CDR3 protein is CASSSPLRRADEKLFF. The CDR3 DNA reads TGTGCCAGCAGCTCCCCCCTTCGGAGGGCGGATGAAAAACTGTTTTTT.

This sequence joins TRBV18 and TRBJ2-6; D unclear. The CDR3 consists of 11 residues. From germline, CDR1 is KGHSH and CDR2 LQKENI. Trimming removed 2 bases from V and 12 bases from J, with 5 bases in between. The CDR3 DNA is TGTGCCAGCTCACCATCCGGCGTCCTGACTTTC. Protein: CASSPSGVLTF.

The J gene is TRBJ1-2, the V gene TRBV5-6; the D gene is possibly TRBD1 (5 bases). There are 14 residues in the CDR3. CDR1 is SGHDT, CDR2 YYEEEE, per germline. The ends were cut back, 4 bases at V and 4 bases at J, with 14 bases in the middle. CDR3 region: CASSPPPGGYGYTF. The CDR3 coding sequence is TGTGCCAGCAGCCCTCCCCCCGGGGGCTATGGCTACACCTTC.

This sequence joins TRBV7-9 and TRBJ1-1, with TRBD1 matching over 7 bases. V lost 7 bases to trimming and J lost 5 bases; unmatched junction nucleotides: 10. In germline, CDR1 is SEHNR, CDR2 FQNEAQ (reference sequence). The length of the CDR3 is 14 residues. CDR3 bases: TGTGCCAGCATATCGGACAGGAGGGGTACTGAAGCTTTCTTT. Encoded protein: CASISDRRGTEAFF.

The chain links TRBV5-1 to TRBJ1-1, with D possibly matching TRBD1 (5 bases). Deletions cut 6 bases from V and 6 bases from J, with 18 bases between. Looked up from germline, CDR1 is SGHRS and CDR2 is YFSETQ. There are 14 residues in the CDR3. CDR3 coding DNA: TGCGCCAGCACCCCTAACGGGGGTCGCGCTGAAGCTTTCTTT. This codes for CASTPNGGRAEAFF. Combining the CDR3 with reference TRBV5-1 and TRBJ1-1 gives the whole variable domain KAGVTQTPRYLIKTRGQQVTLSCSPISGHRSVSWYQQTPGQGLQFLFEYFSETQRNKGNFPGRFSGRQFSNSRSEMNVSTLELGDSALYLCASTPNGGRAEAFFGQGTRLTVV.

This chain connects TRBV7-2 to TRBJ2-3; no clear D gene. V lost 1 base to trimming and J lost 0 bases, with 8 bases between them. The CDR3 is 15 amino acids. From germline, CDR1 is SGHTA and CDR2 FQGNSA. CDR3 loop: CASSLVATSTDTQYF. The CDR3 DNA is TGTGCCAGCAGCTTAGTCGCAACTAGCACAGATACGCAGTATTTT.

The chain recombines TRBV5-1 with TRBJ2-1, with TRBD2 matching over 9 bases. With 0 bases clipped from V and 4 bases from J, the junction kept 11 bases outside the gene matches. In germline, CDR1 is SGHRS, CDR2 YFSETQ. The CDR3 contains 18 residues. Written as DNA, the CDR3 is TGCGCCAGCAGCTTGGGGCTAGCGGGGAGGTTCATATACAATGAGCAGTTCTTC. Translated, it gives CASSLGLAGRFIYNEQFF. Filled out from reference TRBV5-1 and TRBJ2-1, the complete variable domain reads KAGVTQTPRYLIKTRGQQVTLSCSPISGHRSVSWYQQTPGQGLQFLFEYFSETQRNKGNFPGRFSGRQFSNSRSEMNVSTLELGDSALYLCASSLGLAGRFIYNEQFFGPGTRLTVL.

J is TRBJ2-6 and V is TRBV27; D possibly corresponds to TRBD2 (7 bases). Germline loops: CDR1 MNHEY, CDR2 SMNVEV (reference sequence). Between the trimmed V and J ends, which lost 2 bases and 3 bases, there was a span of 14 bases. CDR3 length: 17 residues. In DNA form, the CDR3 reads TGTGCCAGCAGTTTAATAGGGGGGGCAGGTGGGGCCAACGTCCTGACTTTC. Protein sequence: CASSLIGGAGGANVLTF.

The genes are TRBV29-1 and TRBJ2-5, with D possibly being TRBD1 (5 bases). This CDR3 spans 13 amino acids. Germline V lookup: CDR1 SQVTM, CDR2 ANQGSEA. The V end was cut by 6 bases, the J end by 0 bases, with 11 bases between. CDR3 coding DNA: TGCAGCGTAAAGGACACTTACCAAGAGACCCAGTACTTC. This gives the protein CSVKDTYQETQYF. Filled out from reference TRBV29-1 and TRBJ2-5, the complete variable domain reads SAVISQKPSRDICQRGTSLTIQCQVDSQVTMMFWYRQQPGQSLTLIATANQGSEATYESGFVIDKFPISRPNLTFSTLTVSNMSPEDSSIYLCSVKDTYQETQYFGPGTRLLVL.

The chain joins TRBV4-3 to TRBJ2-7; 12 nucleotides align to TRBD2. Germline V gene lookup returns CDR1 LGHNA and CDR2 YSLEER. J was trimmed by 6 bases and V by 5 bases; bases with no gene match: 8. The CDR3 runs 15 residues. The CDR3 region is CASSLLAGGVTEQYF. CDR3 nucleotides: TGCGCCAGCAGCTTACTAGCGGGGGGCGTCACCGAGCAGTACTTC.

This chain connects TRBV5-1 to TRBJ1-1; D is unclear. V lost 5 bases to trimming and J lost 0 bases, with 11 bases between them. The V gene's germline CDR1 is SGHRS and CDR2 YFSETQ. The CDR3 sequence is 14 residues long. The CDR3 loop is CASSGRLMNTEAFF. Written as DNA, the CDR3 is TGCGCCAGCAGTGGGAGACTTATGAACACTGAAGCTTTCTTT.

The chain links TRBV7-2 to TRBJ1-2; 7 nucleotides align to TRBD1. The CDR3 spans 15 residues. J lost 0 bases, V lost 4 bases, and 5 bases had no gene match. Germline V lookup: CDR1 SGHTA, CDR2 FQGNSA. The CDR3 nucleotides read TGTGCCAGCAGCTCCGCCGGGACAGCTAACTATGGCTACACCTTC. Translation gives CASSSAGTANYGYTF.